These 27 T cell receptor beta chains were sequenced from one sample in a study of blood T cell repertoires in COVID-19. Sequenced by immunoSEQ multiplex PCR; TCRdb stores in-frame clones only, minus some. The sample comprises 180,000 or so clones, approximately 85% of which are singletons, and 6.2% rests with the top ten. Input material: PBMCs or T cells enriched from blood (not recorded which). These receptors came from a man aged 35-49 years who had recovered from COVID-19.

The chain uses TRBV19 and TRBJ1-2; a possible D gene is TRBD1 (5 bases). The CDR3 consists of 12 residues. Trimming took off 6 bases at V and 8 bases at J, with 13 bases between the two ends. In germline, CDR1 is LNHDA, CDR2 SQIVND (reference sequence). The CDR3 nucleotides read TGTGCCAGTAGCTTCTCAGGGTTCGGCTACACCTTC. As protein: CASSFSGFGYTF. Full variable domain (rest looked up from reference TRBV19 and TRBJ1-2): DGGITQSPKYLFRKEGQNVTLSCEQNLNHDAMYWYRQDPGQGLRLIYYSQIVNDFQKGDIAEGYSVSREKKESFPLTVTSAQKNPTAFYLCASSFSGFGYTFGSGTRLTVV.

This sequence joins TRBV19 and TRBJ2-1; D is ambiguous. The V and J ends lost 3 bases and 4 bases respectively, with 7 bases between them. Germline V lookup: CDR1 LNHDA, CDR2 SQIVND (reference sequence). The CDR3 loop spans 13 amino acids. CDR3 sequence: CASSMRGYNEQFF. As DNA, the CDR3 is TGTGCCAGTAGTATGAGAGGTTACAATGAGCAGTTCTTC.

The rearrangement uses TRBV10-3 and TRBJ2-1; D is uncertain. V shed 9 bases and J shed 0 bases, with 12 bases lying between them. This CDR3 is built from 14 residues. Germline assignment: CDR1 ENHRY and CDR2 SYGVKD. The CDR3 DNA follows: TGTGCCATTCGAGAAGAACGCTCCTACAATGAGCAGTTCTTC. This gives the protein CAIREERSYNEQFF.

Details on this clone: One end of the junction fails to match germline, which may point to a read error. The rearrangement links TRBV9 to TRBJ1-1; D is ambiguous. Germline CDR1 SGDLS, CDR2 YYNGEE. This CDR3 has 15 residues. CDR3 region: CASRVGLGEDTEAFF. The CDR3 nucleotides read TGTGCCAGCAGGGTAGGACTCGGAGAAGACACTGAAGCTTTCTTT.

The chain couples TRBV30 to TRBJ1-6; perhaps TRBD1 as D (6 bases). The V gene's germline CDR1 is GTSNPN and CDR2 SVGIG (reference sequence). Trimming left V 4 bases short and J 7 bases short, with 11 bases between. This CDR3 region has 13 residues. The CDR3 region is CAWIQGRNSPLHF. In nucleotides, the CDR3 is TGTGCCTGGATACAGGGTAGGAATTCACCCCTCCACTTT.

The chain couples TRBV27 to TRBJ2-7; weak D call: TRBD1 (6 bases). The V end was cut by 4 bases, the J end by 2 bases, with 18 bases between. CDR1 and CDR2 from the germline V gene are MNHEY and SMNVEV (reference sequence). CDR3 length: 16 residues. The CDR3 nucleotides read TGTGCCAGCAGTTATCTCCCCGGGACACCAACCTACGAGCAGTACTTC. This gives the protein CASSYLPGTPTYEQYF.

This clone was seen more than once but under ten times. The chain combines TRBV30 with TRBJ1-6; D remains unclear. V lost 0 bases and J 8 bases, leaving 11 bases between the germline ends. Germline loops: CDR1 GTSNPN, CDR2 SVGIG (reference sequence). The CDR3 is made up of 14 amino acids. The CDR3: CAWSVDHRDSPLHF. DNA of the CDR3: TGTGCCTGGAGTGTTGATCATCGGGATTCACCCCTCCACTTT. Supplemented by reference TRBV30 and TRBJ1-6, the full variable domain reads SQTIHQWPATLVQPVGSPLSLECTVEGTSNPNLYWYRQAAGRGLQLLFYSVGIGQISSEVPQNLSASRPQDRQFILSSKKLLLSDSGFYLCAWSVDHRDSPLHFGNGTRLTVT.

The chain is built from TRBV5-1 and TRBJ2-3, with 10 bases that match TRBD1. Per germline, CDR1 SGHRS and CDR2 YFSETQ. This CDR3 is built from 14 residues. V shed 4 bases, J shed 4 bases, and the junction held 3 bases outside the gene matches. Here the CDR3 DNA reads TGCGCCAGCAGCCCGGACAGGGGGGCAGATACGCAGTATTTT. Translated: CASSPDRGADTQYF.

The chain uses TRBV2 and TRBJ2-1; 10 positions match TRBD2. The CDR3 sequence is 15 residues long. CDR1 is SNHLY and CDR2 is FYNNEI in the germline V gene. J gave up 8 bases and V 3 bases, and 7 bases lay outside the gene matches. CDR3 sequence: CASSEFPSGGDEQFF. The CDR3 nucleotides read TGTGCCAGCAGTGAGTTCCCTAGCGGGGGTGATGAGCAGTTCTTC.

This clone was seen only once. This chain links TRBV6-5 with TRBJ2-7; D may be TRBD2 (6 bases). Trimming stripped 7 bases from V and 1 base from J, with 14 bases between. The CDR3 spans 14 residues. Germline V gene data show CDR1 as MNHEY and CDR2 as SVGAGI. The CDR3 nucleotides read TGTGCCAGCATCCCCATGGGGGGATCCTACGAGCAGTACTTC. Amino acid sequence: CASIPMGGSYEQYF.

V gene TRBV14 combines with J gene TRBJ2-7; tentatively, D is TRBD2 (6 bases). Germline V lookup: CDR1 SGHDN, CDR2 FVKESK. The germline V and J ends were trimmed by 3 bases and 2 bases, with 20 bases remaining between them. The CDR3 consists of 17 residues. The CDR3 sequence is CASSHKAPGTATYEQYF. DNA of the CDR3: TGTGCCAGCAGCCATAAAGCCCCGGGGACTGCGACCTACGAGCAGTACTTC.

The rearrangement links TRBV5-1 to TRBJ2-5, with a tentative D call TRBD2 (5 bases). Germline-derived CDR1 and CDR2 are SGHRS and YFSETQ. The CDR3 has 14 residues. Deletions cut 0 bases from V and 3 bases from J, with 9 bases between. CDR3 DNA sequence: TGCGCCAGCAGCTTGGCCGGGCGGGAAGAGACCCAGTACTTC. This translates into CASSLAGREETQYF. Full variable domain (remainder filled in from reference TRBV5-1 and TRBJ2-5): KAGVTQTPRYLIKTRGQQVTLSCSPISGHRSVSWYQQTPGQGLQFLFEYFSETQRNKGNFPGRFSGRQFSNSRSEMNVSTLELGDSALYLCASSLAGREETQYFGPGTRLLVL.

The chain has TRBV30 and TRBJ2-7; unclear D gene. V was cut by 3 bases and J by 2 bases, with 8 bases left in between. This CDR3 is built from 12 residues. Germline CDR1 reads GTSNPN; CDR2 reads SVGIG (reference sequence). The CDR3 DNA is TGTGCCTGGAGAACAACCCCCTACGAGCAGTACTTC. It codes for CAWRTTPYEQYF.

The chain employs TRBV7-3 and TRBJ2-1; 12 nucleotides match TRBD2. Unmatched junction bases numbered 5, after V lost 5 bases and J lost 6 bases. Germline lookup yields CDR1 SGHTA and CDR2 FQGTGA. This CDR3 region has 15 residues. In DNA, the CDR3 is TGTGCCAGCAGCCTCGGACTAGCGGGGTCCAATGAGCAGTTCTTC. This sequence encodes CASSLGLAGSNEQFF.

Here the CDR3 reads CASSLAGGWNNSPLHF. The CDR3 nucleotides are TGTGCCAGCAGCTTAGCAGGGGGCTGGAATAATTCACCCCTCCACTTT. This rearrangement joins TRBV7-2 to TRBJ1-6; TRBD1 agrees at 7 bases. Germline-derived CDR1 and CDR2 are SGHTA and FQGNSA. The CDR3 runs to 16 residues. The V segment lost 0 bases and the J segment 5 bases; nucleotides outside the gene matches: 4.

V usage is TRBV3-1 (or the pseudogene TRBV3-2) and J usage is TRBJ1-1; D gene ambiguous. This CDR3 region has 16 residues. Trimming left V 1 base short and J 2 bases short, with 14 bases between. CDR1 and CDR2 (germline): LGHDT, YNNKEL (reference sequence). Here the CDR3 DNA reads TGTGCCAGCAGCCAAGGGTATATCGAGGGTAACACTGAAGCTTTCTTT. Protein product: CASSQGYIEGNTEAFF.

This clone was counted once. V usage is TRBV11-3 and J usage is TRBJ1-2; D perhaps matches TRBD1 (6 bases). The CDR3 is made up of 12 amino acids. Germline CDR1 reads SGHNT; CDR2 reads YENEEA. V lost 4 bases, J lost 8 bases, and 11 bases lay in between. The CDR3 DNA follows: TGTGCCAGCAGCTACCAGGGGTACGGCTACACCTTC. As protein: CASSYQGYGYTF.

The chain recombines TRBV24-1 with TRBJ2-2; 9 bases align to TRBD1. The CDR3 length is 19 residues. The J segment lost 2 bases and the V segment lost 3 bases, leaving 12 bases of the junction unmatched. Per the germline V gene, CDR1 is KGHDR and CDR2 is SFDVKD. This chain's CDR3 is CATSDPGRTGEGNTGELFF. In DNA form, the CDR3 reads TGTGCCACCAGTGATCCAGGGCGGACAGGGGAGGGTAACACCGGGGAGCTGTTTTTT.

This rearrangement joins TRBV19 to TRBJ1-4; D gene unclear. The CDR3 runs 15 residues. Germline V CDR1 and CDR2: LNHDA, SQIVND (reference sequence). V was shortened by 2 bases and J by 7 bases, with 14 bases between the two germline ends. CDR3 region: CASSISSPGGEKLFF. Written as DNA, the CDR3 is TGTGCCAGTAGTATAAGTTCTCCAGGTGGTGAAAAACTGTTTTTT.

This sequence joins TRBV19 and TRBJ1-4, with TRBD1 identical over 10 bases. J was trimmed by 12 bases and V by 0 bases; bases with no gene match: 7. Germline lookup yields CDR1 LNHDA and CDR2 SQIVND (reference sequence). The CDR3 runs 15 residues. The CDR3 bases are TGTGCCAGTAGTATAGACGACAGGGGGCGGCAAGAACTGTTTTTT. It yields the protein CASSIDDRGRQELFF. Full variable domain (outside the CDR3, taken from reference TRBV19 and TRBJ1-4): DGGITQSPKYLFRKEGQNVTLSCEQNLNHDAMYWYRQDPGQGLRLIYYSQIVNDFQKGDIAEGYSVSREKKESFPLTVTSAQKNPTAFYLCASSIDDRGRQELFFGSGTQLSVL.

The sample holds one count of this clone. The chain recombines TRBV13 with TRBJ2-7; TRBD1 aligns across 7 bases. The germline V gene encodes CDR1 PRHDT and CDR2 FYEKMQ (reference sequence). This CDR3 has 14 residues. Trimming at V came to 5 bases and at J to 5 bases, leaving 9 bases not matched to a gene. The CDR3: CASSDRDRENEQYF. CDR3 bases: TGTGCCAGCAGCGACCGGGACAGAGAGAACGAGCAGTACTTC.

The J gene is TRBJ1-6, the V gene TRBV28, with 8 bases that match TRBD1. Unmatched junction bases numbered 8, after V lost 7 bases and J lost 9 bases. Germline assignment: CDR1 MDHEN and CDR2 SYDVKM. The CDR3 contains 14 residues. CDR3 DNA sequence: TGTGCCAGCATTCGGACAGGGTCTGTTTCACCCCTCCACTTT. Residues: CASIRTGSVSPLHF. The complete variable domain, with remaining parts taken from reference TRBV28 and TRBJ1-6, reads DVKVTQSSRYLVKRTGEKVFLECVQDMDHENMFWYRQDPGLGLRLIYFSYDVKMKEKGDIPEGYSVSREKKERFSLILESASTNQTSMYLCASIRTGSVSPLHFGNGTRLTVT.

The chain has TRBV28 and TRBJ2-7; D might be TRBD1 (5 bases). Trimming took 6 bases from V and 6 from J, leaving 12 bases between them. CDR1 is MDHEN, CDR2 SYDVKM, per germline. The CDR3 consists of 12 residues. The chain's CDR3 is CASSSQGGEQYF. The CDR3 DNA reads as TGTGCCAGCAGCTCTCAGGGTGGCGAGCAGTACTTC.

This clone was recorded once. V and J are TRBV2 and TRBJ1-5; D ambiguous. Per the germline V gene, CDR1 is SNHLY and CDR2 is FYNNEI. The CDR3 is 14 residues long. The V end was cut by 2 bases, the J end by 5 bases, with 10 bases between. The CDR3 nucleotides read TGTGCCAGCAGTGAATACAGCCTCGATCAGCCCCAGCATTTT. Its translation: CASSEYSLDQPQHF.

The chain carries TRBV24-1 and TRBJ2-1; 8 bases agree with TRBD1. The CDR3 totals 15 residues. J was trimmed by 5 bases and V by 3 bases; bases with no gene match: 5. Germline V gives CDR1 KGHDR, CDR2 SFDVKD. The CDR3 coding sequence is TGTGCCACCAGTGATGGGCGACAGGGGCACAATGAGCAGTTCTTC. Amino acids: CATSDGRQGHNEQFF.

V is TRBV7-3 and J is TRBJ2-1; TRBD2 matches at 9 bases. V lost 2 bases, J lost 4 bases, and 9 bases stayed unmatched. Germline loops: CDR1 SGHTA, CDR2 FQGTGA. This CDR3 comprises 17 residues. CDR3 nucleotides: TGTGCCAGCAGCTTACCCCCTAGCGGGGCCTCGTACAATGAGCAGTTCTTC. Encoded protein: CASSLPPSGASYNEQFF.

The chain combines TRBV5-6 with TRBJ2-7; D unresolved. The germline V and J ends were trimmed by 0 bases and 6 bases, with 10 bases remaining between them. This CDR3 is 13 amino acids long. CDR1 SGHDT and CDR2 YYEEEE come from the germline V gene. The chain's CDR3 is CASSLGVRPEQYF. DNA for the CDR3: TGTGCCAGCAGCTTGGGCGTCAGGCCCGAGCAGTACTTC.